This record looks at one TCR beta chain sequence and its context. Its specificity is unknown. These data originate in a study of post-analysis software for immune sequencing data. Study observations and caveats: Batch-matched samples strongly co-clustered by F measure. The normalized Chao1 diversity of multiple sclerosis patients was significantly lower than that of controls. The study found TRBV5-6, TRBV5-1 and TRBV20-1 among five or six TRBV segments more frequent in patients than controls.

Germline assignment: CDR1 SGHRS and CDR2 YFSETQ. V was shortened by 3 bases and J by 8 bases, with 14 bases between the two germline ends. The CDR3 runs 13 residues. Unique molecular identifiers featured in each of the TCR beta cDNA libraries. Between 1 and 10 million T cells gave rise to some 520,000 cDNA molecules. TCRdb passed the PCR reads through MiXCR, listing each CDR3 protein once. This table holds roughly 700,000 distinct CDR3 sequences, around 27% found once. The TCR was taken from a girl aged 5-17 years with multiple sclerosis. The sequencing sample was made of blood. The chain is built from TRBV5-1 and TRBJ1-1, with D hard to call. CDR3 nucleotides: TGCGCCAGCAGCTCCTCGAGGAAGGTCGAAGCTTTCTTT. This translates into CASSSSRKVEAFF.